This is a list of T cell receptor beta chains from one sample in a study of Ad26.COV2.S vaccination and SARS-CoV-2 variants. Profiled with immunoSEQ multiplex PCR; TCRdb holds only in-frame clones, not every one. The sample lists about 280,000 clones, about 87% occurring once. Sequenced here: peripheral blood, sampled in a trial of Ad26.COV2.S vaccine versus placebo. Receptors originate from a person between 18 and 59 years old who received the Ad26.COV2.S COVID-19 vaccine or a placebo. The CDR3 runs from the conserved cysteine through the conserved F or W. The order of the fields is clone size, J gene, V gene, D gene, CDR3 DNA, CDR3 protein. D genes are given only for firm matches. Clone size is given for some rows only: seen once, a few or many times, or a class if the clone is expanded.

abundance: once; j_gene: TRBJ1-6; v_gene: TRBV9; d_gene: .; CDR3nt: TGTGCCAGCAGCACGCGCCCTTTTCCCGAGGGCAGTAATTCACCCCTCCACTTT; CDR3aa: CASSTRPFPEGSNSPLHF
abundance: .; j_gene: TRBJ2-1; v_gene: TRBV7-2; d_gene: .; CDR3nt: TGTGCCAGCAGACCCCGGGGAGGGGGGTCCCACAATGAGCAGTTCTTC; CDR3aa: CASRPRGGGSHNEQFF
abundance: .; j_gene: TRBJ1-2; v_gene: TRBV7-2; d_gene: .; CDR3nt: TGTGCCAGCAGCTTGGGAGGGGGAAATAACTATGGCTACACCTTC; CDR3aa: CASSLGGGNNYGYTF
abundance: .; j_gene: TRBJ2-2; v_gene: TRBV3-1/TRBV3-2; d_gene: TRBD2; CDR3nt: TGTGCCAGCAGCCTGAGCGGGACCACCGGGGAGCTGTTTTTT; CDR3aa: CASSLSGTTGELFF
abundance: .; j_gene: TRBJ1-5; v_gene: TRBV4-1; d_gene: .; CDR3nt: TGCGCCAGCAGCCAAGAGGCGGACGTACGAGCTGATCAGCCCCAGCATTTT; CDR3aa: CASSQEADVRADQPQHF
abundance: .; j_gene: TRBJ2-1; v_gene: TRBV6-5; d_gene: TRBD2; CDR3nt: TGTGCCAGCGGAGTAGCGGGGGGGACAGATGAGCAGTTCTTC; CDR3aa: CASGVAGGTDEQFF
abundance: .; j_gene: TRBJ2-7; v_gene: TRBV19; d_gene: .; CDR3nt: TGTGCCAGTAGTATATCTCCGGGAGAAGGGTACGAGCAGTACTTC; CDR3aa: CASSISPGEGYEQYF
abundance: .; j_gene: TRBJ1-4; v_gene: TRBV5-1; d_gene: .; CDR3nt: TGCGCCAGCAGCTTGGCTGAAGGCCCCAATGAAAAACTGTTTTTT; CDR3aa: CASSLAEGPNEKLFF
abundance: .; j_gene: TRBJ2-3; v_gene: TRBV25-1; d_gene: .; CDR3nt: TGTGCCAGCAGTGATATACAGGCCAACGCAGATACGCAGTATTTT; CDR3aa: CASSDIQANADTQYF
abundance: .; j_gene: TRBJ2-1; v_gene: TRBV11-2; d_gene: TRBD2; CDR3nt: TGTGCCAGCAGCCCGGGACTACGTCGGTTCTTC; CDR3aa: CASSPGLRRFF
abundance: .; j_gene: TRBJ1-2; v_gene: TRBV5-8; d_gene: .; CDR3nt: TGTGCCAGCAGCTTCCGGTGGGCCGGGGATGGCTACACCTTC; CDR3aa: CASSFRWAGDGYTF
abundance: .; j_gene: TRBJ2-3; v_gene: TRBV7-6; d_gene: TRBD2; CDR3nt: TGTGCCAGCAGCTTGATGGCGGGAGGGGTCGCAGATACGCAGTATTTT; CDR3aa: CASSLMAGGVADTQYF
abundance: few; j_gene: TRBJ1-6; v_gene: TRBV19; d_gene: TRBD1; CDR3nt: TGTGCCAGTAGTGGCCTGACAGGGACCAGAAATTCACCCCTCCACTTT; CDR3aa: CASSGLTGTRNSPLHF
abundance: .; j_gene: TRBJ1-1; v_gene: TRBV29-1; d_gene: TRBD1; CDR3nt: TGCAGCGCTTCGGACAGGGGGCGGGAAGCTTTCTTT; CDR3aa: CSASDRGREAFF
abundance: once; j_gene: TRBJ2-2; v_gene: TRBV9; d_gene: .; CDR3nt: TGTGCCAGCAGCGTGGGGGGCGGGACCTACACCGGGGAGCTGTTTTTT; CDR3aa: CASSVGGGTYTGELFF
abundance: once; j_gene: TRBJ2-6; v_gene: TRBV30; d_gene: TRBD2; CDR3nt: TGTGCCTGGAGTTTGGGGACTAGCGGTTATGGGGCCAACGTCCTGACTTTC; CDR3aa: CAWSLGTSGYGANVLTF
abundance: .; j_gene: TRBJ2-1; v_gene: TRBV29-1; d_gene: .; CDR3nt: TGCAGCGTCCGGAGGGCGGCAGCATTGGACAATGAGCAGTTCTTC; CDR3aa: CSVRRAAALDNEQFF
abundance: .; j_gene: TRBJ2-5; v_gene: TRBV18; d_gene: TRBD1; CDR3nt: TGTGCCAGCTCACGGACAGGGGGGGAGACCCAGTACTTC; CDR3aa: CASSRTGGETQYF
abundance: .; j_gene: TRBJ1-1; v_gene: TRBV7-9; d_gene: TRBD1; CDR3nt: TGTGCCAGCAGCCTAACAGGGGGCAGGACTGAAGCTTTCTTT; CDR3aa: CASSLTGGRTEAFF
abundance: .; j_gene: TRBJ1-1; v_gene: TRBV11-1; d_gene: .; CDR3nt: TGTGCCAGCAGCTCGGGTGGTGCAGATGAAGCTTTCTTT; CDR3aa: CASSSGGADEAFF
abundance: .; j_gene: TRBJ1-5; v_gene: TRBV6-6; d_gene: TRBD1; CDR3nt: TGTGCCAGCAGTCCCCGGGACAGGGTATCGGCGAGCAATCAGCCCCAGCATTTT; CDR3aa: CASSPRDRVSASNQPQHF
abundance: .; j_gene: TRBJ1-1; v_gene: TRBV10-1; d_gene: .; CDR3nt: TGCGCCAGCAGCGTCAGGGGTAGTTCGGACACTGAAGCTTTCTTT; CDR3aa: CASSVRGSSDTEAFF
abundance: .; j_gene: TRBJ2-2; v_gene: TRBV11-2; d_gene: TRBD1; CDR3nt: TGTGCCAGCAGTCGAGGGACAGGGGGGCTCACCGGGGAGCTGTTTTTT; CDR3aa: CASSRGTGGLTGELFF
abundance: .; j_gene: TRBJ1-1; v_gene: TRBV5-1; d_gene: .; CDR3nt: TGCGCCAGCAGCTTGAAGTATACTGGCACTGAAGCTTTCTTT; CDR3aa: CASSLKYTGTEAFF
abundance: .; j_gene: TRBJ2-7; v_gene: TRBV5-4; d_gene: TRBD2; CDR3nt: TGTGCCAGCAGCCGCGGACTAGCCTACGAGCAGTACTTC; CDR3aa: CASSRGLAYEQYF